The rows below give T cell receptor beta chains drawn from one sample of a study of T cell repertoires in cytomegalovirus infection. A single record per CDR3 protein comes from TCRdb applying MiXCR to the reads. The sample carries roughly 150,000 distinct CDR3 sequences, roughly 18% recorded once. The sequenced sample consisted of CD8+ T cells from PBMCs. Source of these receptors: a human donor in good health (CMV status not recorded). Some clones in this sample may be carry-over from other donors' samples. CDR3s include the opening cysteine and the closing phenylalanine or tryptophan. The order of the fields is V gene, J gene, CDR3 protein.

TRBV2	TRBJ2-3	CASSELAGEISTDTQYF
TRBV6-1	TRBJ1-2	CASSYGQGLSGYTF
TRBV19	TRBJ1-5	CASSISGNQPQHF
TRBV7-8	TRBJ2-3	CASSLIGTDTQYF
TRBV6-6	TRBJ2-3	CASSYVQGGRNTQYF
TRBV7-8	TRBJ1-5	CASSRGQGDQPQHF
TRBV7-9	TRBJ1-3	CASSLAARGSYFPSGNTIYF
TRBV7-6	TRBJ2-3	CASSPRREREKTDTQYF
TRBV27	TRBJ2-7	CASSLIGYEQYF
TRBV7-8	TRBJ2-7	CASSLEAASSYEQYF
TRBV10-3	TRBJ1-2	CAISVDGGGGYTF
TRBV6-5	TRBJ2-2	CASSYSVSGELFF
TRBV6-2/TRBV6-3	TRBJ2-2	CASTHRKGLNTGELFF
TRBV28	TRBJ2-2	CASSSGLEVGELFF
TRBV7-6	TRBJ2-3	CASSLKAGGDTDTQYF
TRBV6-2/TRBV6-3	TRBJ2-1	CASSRMVRLGTFSSYNEQFF
TRBV6-1	TRBJ1-5	CASSTWDRSNQPQHF
TRBV7-2	TRBJ2-1	CASSLVRHNEQFF
TRBV13	TRBJ2-7	CASSRGRSSYEQYF
TRBV7-2	TRBJ2-7	CASSLTDRGGEQYF
TRBV7-3	TRBJ2-3	CASSFWGGTDTQYF
TRBV29-1	TRBJ1-2	CSVGSGGDGYTF
TRBV28	TRBJ1-3	CASSPAGSPGNTIYF
TRBV7-2	TRBJ2-7	CASSQVPGYSYEQYF
TRBV5-6	TRBJ2-1	CASSFTGGEQFF
TRBV7-6	TRBJ2-7	CASSLRDSPDEQYF
TRBV20-1	TRBJ2-7	CSARDYGGRPYEQYF
TRBV7-9	TRBJ2-7	CASSSDREESYEQYF
TRBV19	TRBJ2-1	CASSQTGGSHNEQFF
TRBV11-2	TRBJ2-7	CASSLGGASSYEQYF
TRBV5-1	TRBJ2-7	CASTGYSSYEQYF
TRBV7-9	TRBJ2-1	CASSLETGVFSYNEQFF
TRBV29-1	TRBJ1-1	CSVGPTVNTEAFF